The clone carrying this T cell receptor beta chain has at least ten counts. The data originate from a study of T cell repertoires in cytomegalovirus infection. Across the whole study: Through public TCR beta signatures, both CMV infection and matching HLA type were indicated.

The CDR3 contains 14 residues. From germline, CDR1 is SGHTA and CDR2 FQGNSA. V lost 0 bases and J 7 bases, leaving 12 bases between the germline ends. TCRdb reprocessed the reads via MiXCR and lists one record per CDR3 protein. The sample gives around 180,000 distinct CDR3 sequences, approximately 28% of which show up once; just over 30% is in the top ten. This TCR came from a human donor in good health (CMV status not recorded). Some clones in this sample may be carry-over from other donors' samples. This sequence joins TRBV7-2 and TRBJ1-1; weak D call: TRBD1 (5 bases). The material sequenced was PBMCs. The chain's CDR3 is CASSLAAGEGEAFF. DNA for the CDR3: TGTGCCAGCAGCTTAGCAGCGGGGGAGGGTGAAGCTTTCTTT.